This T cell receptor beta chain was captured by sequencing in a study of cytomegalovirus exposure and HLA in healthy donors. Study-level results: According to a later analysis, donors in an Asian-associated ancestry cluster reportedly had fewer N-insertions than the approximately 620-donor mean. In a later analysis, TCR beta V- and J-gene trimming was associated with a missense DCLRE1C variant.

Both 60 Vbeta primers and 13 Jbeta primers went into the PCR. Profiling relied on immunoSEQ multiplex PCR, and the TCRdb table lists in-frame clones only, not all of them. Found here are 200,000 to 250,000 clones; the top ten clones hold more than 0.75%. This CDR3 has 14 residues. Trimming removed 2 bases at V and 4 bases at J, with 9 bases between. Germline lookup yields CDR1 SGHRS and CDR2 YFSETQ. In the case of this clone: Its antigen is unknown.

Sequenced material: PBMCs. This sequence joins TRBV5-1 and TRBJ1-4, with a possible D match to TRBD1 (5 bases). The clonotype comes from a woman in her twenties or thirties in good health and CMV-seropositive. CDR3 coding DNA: TGCGCCAGCAGCTTCGGGGGGAGTAATGAAAAACTGTTTTTT. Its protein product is CASSFGGSNEKLFF.